This T cell receptor (beta chain) was captured in a study of blood T cells in healthy people across ages. Germline-derived CDR1 and CDR2 are SGHVS and FQNEAQ. This CDR3 has 15 amino acids. A second PCR, run for roughly 7 to 11 cycles, used a sample-barcoded 5' primer plus a J-beta primer mix. TCRdb itself ran the 5' RACE reads through MiXCR, one entry per CDR3 protein. The sample contains around 850,000 distinct CDR3 sequences, approximately 35% of which appear only once. This TCR was sampled from a man between 18 and 29 years old in good health. The sample comprised blood. The rearrangement links TRBV7-8 to TRBJ2-1, with 7 nucleotides matching TRBD2. The J call may be mistaken, given a closer DNA end match to TRBJ2-7. The CDR3 sequence: CASSSLAESYNEQYF. The CDR3 coding sequence is TGTGCCAGCAGCTCTCTAGCGGAATCCTACAATGAGCAGTACTTC.